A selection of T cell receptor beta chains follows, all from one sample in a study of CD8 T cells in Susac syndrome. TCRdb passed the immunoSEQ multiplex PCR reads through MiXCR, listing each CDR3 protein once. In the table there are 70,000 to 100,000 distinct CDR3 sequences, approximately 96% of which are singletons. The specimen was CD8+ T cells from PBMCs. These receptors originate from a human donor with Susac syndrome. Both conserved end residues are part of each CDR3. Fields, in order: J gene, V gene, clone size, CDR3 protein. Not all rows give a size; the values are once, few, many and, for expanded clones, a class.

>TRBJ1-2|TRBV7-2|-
CASSPRTDGYTF
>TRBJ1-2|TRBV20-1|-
CSASRSYGYTF
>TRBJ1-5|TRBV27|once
CASSLTGFQPQHF
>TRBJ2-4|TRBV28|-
CASSIRDRVRDIQYF
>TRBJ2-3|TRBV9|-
CASSVAFGGTDTQYF
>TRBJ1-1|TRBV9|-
CASSPGGNAEAFF
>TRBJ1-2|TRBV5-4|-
CASSLLRGNGYTF
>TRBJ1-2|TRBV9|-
CAVVRLGISYGYTF
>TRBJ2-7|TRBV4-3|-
CASSQLPGQGNEQYF
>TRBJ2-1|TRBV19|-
CASSGISGGLSSYNEQFF
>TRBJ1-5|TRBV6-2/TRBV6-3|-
CASSLYRETQPQHF
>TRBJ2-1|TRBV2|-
CASLSHEQFF
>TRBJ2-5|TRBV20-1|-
CSKSQLYDQETQYF
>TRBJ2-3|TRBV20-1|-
CSARSADGGYTDTQYF
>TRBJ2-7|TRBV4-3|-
CASSQLPPQRDRPYEQYF
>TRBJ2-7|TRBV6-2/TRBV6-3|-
CASTKGPDRFDEQYF
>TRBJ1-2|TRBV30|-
CVFVGGGDGYTF
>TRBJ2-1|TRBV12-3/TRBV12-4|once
CASSLGGGGGIINEQFF
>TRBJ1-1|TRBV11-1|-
CASSRTGTTEAFF
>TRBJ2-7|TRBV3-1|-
CASSQGRTGGYEQYF
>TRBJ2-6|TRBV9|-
CASSVDSRQRYTGANVLTF
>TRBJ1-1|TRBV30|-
CAWSGPRQWNTEAFF
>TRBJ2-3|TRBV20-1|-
CSARIPGSAGTDTQYF
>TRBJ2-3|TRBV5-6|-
CASRTLAGSSTDTQYF
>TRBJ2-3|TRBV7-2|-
CASRMGGGATDTQYF
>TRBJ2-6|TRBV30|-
CAWSKQGQGATGANVLIF
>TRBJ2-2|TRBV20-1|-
CSAGGVANTGELFF
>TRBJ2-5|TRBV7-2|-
CASSSWTEAETQYF
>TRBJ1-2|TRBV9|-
CASSDWTGGSYGYTF
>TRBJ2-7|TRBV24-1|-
CATSAAYPYEQYF
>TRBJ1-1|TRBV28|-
CASSSGEPNTEAFF
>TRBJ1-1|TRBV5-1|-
CASSLGDTDTEAFF
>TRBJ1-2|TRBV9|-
CASSVATGGRGYTF
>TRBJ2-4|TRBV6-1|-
CASSVDRRGLPSRYF
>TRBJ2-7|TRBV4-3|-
CASSQVAQDYEQYF
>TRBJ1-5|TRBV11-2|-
CASSLGMEQPQHF
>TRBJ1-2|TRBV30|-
CAWDFGSGGDGYTF
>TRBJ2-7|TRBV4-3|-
CASSQDISTDSYEQYF
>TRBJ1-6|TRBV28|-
CASSFRRLGQNNSPLHF
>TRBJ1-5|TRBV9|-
CASGDSYSNQPQHF
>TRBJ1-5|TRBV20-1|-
CSASLPEAGSNQPQHF
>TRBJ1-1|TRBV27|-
CASSHRGQTNTEAFF
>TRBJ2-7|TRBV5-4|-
CASSSALAGGSYEQYF
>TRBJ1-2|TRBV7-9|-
CASSRSGGGKISYGYTF
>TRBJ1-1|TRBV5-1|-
CASSLEGTVIGRTEAFF
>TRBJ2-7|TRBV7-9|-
CASSSDVRGYYEQYF